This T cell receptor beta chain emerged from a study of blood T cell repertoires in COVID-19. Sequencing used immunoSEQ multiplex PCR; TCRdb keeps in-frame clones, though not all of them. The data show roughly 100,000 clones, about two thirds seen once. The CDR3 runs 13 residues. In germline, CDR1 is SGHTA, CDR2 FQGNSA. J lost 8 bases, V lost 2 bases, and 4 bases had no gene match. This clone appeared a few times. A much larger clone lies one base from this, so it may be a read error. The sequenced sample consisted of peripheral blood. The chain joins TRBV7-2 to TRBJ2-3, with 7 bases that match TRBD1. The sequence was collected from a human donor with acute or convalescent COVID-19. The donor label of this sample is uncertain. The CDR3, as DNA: TGTGCCAGCAGCTTAACAGGGGTTGGTACGCAGTATTTT. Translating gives CASSLTGVGTQYF.